The 21 T cell receptor beta chains listed next were all sequenced from one sample in a study of cytomegalovirus exposure and HLA in healthy donors. The PCR made use of 60 Vbeta and 13 Jbeta primers. Assay: immunoSEQ multiplex PCR; the TCRdb copy retains only in-frame clones and omits some. The sample carries some 150,000 clones, around 76% recorded once. The specimen was PBMCs. These TCRs come from a man aged 60 to 69 in good health and CMV-seronegative.

J is TRBJ2-7 and V is TRBV2, with 9 positions matching TRBD2. With V trimmed by 7 bases and J by 0 bases, 7 bases remained unmatched. Germline values: CDR1 SNHLY, CDR2 FYNNEI. The CDR3 runs 15 residues. This CDR3 reads CASKTSGLASYEQYF. CDR3 in DNA: TGTGCCAGCAAGACTAGCGGCCTGGCCTCCTACGAGCAGTACTTC.

Comments on this clone: The junction departs from germline at one end; a sequencing error may be responsible. This chain uses TRBV7-9 with TRBJ2-1, with D maybe TRBD1 (6 bases). CDR3 length: 12 residues. Germline V gives CDR1 SEHNR, CDR2 FQNEAQ (reference sequence). CDR3 region: CSSSSYRDEQFF. CDR3 bases: TGTTCCAGCAGCTCCTACAGGGATGAGCAGTTCTTC.

The gene calls are TRBV6-1 and TRBJ1-6; tentative D call: TRBD1 (5 bases). Germline loops: CDR1 MNHNS, CDR2 SASEGT. The CDR3 loop spans 15 amino acids. The ends were cut back, 2 bases at V and 8 bases at J, with 13 bases in the middle. CDR3 loop: CASSEPAGRHSPLHF. CDR3 DNA: TGTGCCAGCAGTGAACCCGCAGGGCGGCATTCACCCCTCCACTTT.

This CDR3 reads CASSMLGSSPDTQYF. The CDR3 nucleotides read TGTGCCAGTAGTATGCTAGGTTCGAGCCCAGATACGCAGTATTTT. The chain joins TRBV19 to TRBJ2-3; no clear D gene. CDR3 length: 15 amino acids. Germline assignment: CDR1 LNHDA and CDR2 SQIVND (reference sequence). Between the trimmed V and J ends, which lost 3 bases and 4 bases, there was a span of 14 bases.

V is TRBV30 and J is TRBJ1-2; D is unclear. CDR3 length equals 13 residues. CDR1 is GTSNPN, CDR2 SVGIG, per germline (reference sequence). With 2 bases removed from V and 4 bases from J, the gap between germline ends came to 11 bases. DNA of the CDR3: TGTGCCTGGAGTCCACCTGACATCTATGGCTACACCTTC. It yields the protein CAWSPPDIYGYTF.

The V and J genes are TRBV6-4 and TRBJ1-1; D remains unclear. The CDR3 contains 13 residues. Per the germline V gene, CDR1 is MRHNA and CDR2 is SNTAGT. The V end lost 3 bases, the J end lost 1 base, and 6 bases lay between the germline ends. Here the CDR3 reads CASSEQQNTEAFF. In nucleotides, the CDR3 is TGTGCCAGCAGTGAGCAACAGAACACTGAAGCTTTCTTT.

This chain uses TRBV7-2 with TRBJ2-7; possible D gene TRBD2, 6 bases. V lost 6 bases and J 2 bases, leaving 14 bases between the germline ends. This CDR3 has 14 residues. Germline CDR1 and CDR2: SGHTA and FQGNSA. CDR3 region: CASRVQEGPYEQYF. The CDR3 DNA reads TGTGCCAGCAGAGTCCAGGAGGGCCCCTACGAGCAGTACTTC.

To note about this clone: At one end, the junction sequence differs from germline, possibly due to a read error. The V gene is TRBV7-9, the J gene TRBJ2-7, with a possible D match to TRBD1 (6 bases). This CDR3 comprises 16 residues. The germline gives CDR1 SEHNR, CDR2 FQNEAQ (reference sequence). CDR3 nucleotide sequence: TGTGCCAGCAGCTTGTTAATAGGACAGACGTCCTCCGAGCAGTACTTC. This codes for CASSLLIGQTSSEQYF.

This chain connects TRBV11-2 to TRBJ1-2; no firm D call. This CDR3 region has 12 residues. CDR1 is SGHAT, CDR2 FQNNGV, per germline. Deletions cut 5 bases from V and 8 bases from J, with 12 bases between. Here the CDR3 reads CASSPGAGGYTF. The DNA of the CDR3 is TGTGCCAGCAGCCCAGGTGCGGGGGGCTACACCTTC.

This clone was found once. CDR3 in DNA: TGTGCCAGCAGCTTGGATTCGTCTAGCGCAAGCACAGATACGCAGTATTTT. Translated: CASSLDSSSASTDTQYF. The V call is TRBV5-6, the J call TRBJ2-3; tentatively, D is TRBD2 (6 bases). There are 17 residues in the CDR3. V was pared by 0 bases and J by 0 bases, with 14 bases between. Germline V gene data show CDR1 as SGHDT and CDR2 as YYEEEE.

On this clone itself: Mismatch with germline at one junction end may stem from a read error. This chain links TRBV6-4 with TRBJ2-5, with D possibly TRBD2 on 5 matching bases. The CDR3 has 12 amino acids. The V gene's germline CDR1 is MRHNA and CDR2 SNTAGT. CDR3: CARTGTKRHGDF. CDR3 sequence (DNA): TGTGCCAGGACGGGAACAAAGAGACACGGTGACTTC.

This chain uses TRBV28 with TRBJ2-5; 9 bases agree with TRBD1. The CDR3 runs 16 residues. The germline gives CDR1 MDHEN, CDR2 SYDVKM. Trimming removed 5 bases from V and 0 bases from J; junction bases left unmatched: 7. CDR3 sequence: CASSLRTGAYQETQYF. CDR3 nucleotide sequence: TGTGCCAGCAGTCTCCGGACAGGGGCGTACCAAGAGACCCAGTACTTC.

This clone has a single count. The CDR3 spells CASSPGWGTGPTNTGELFF. CDR3 sequence (DNA): TGTGCCAGCAGCCCTGGATGGGGGACAGGTCCTACGAACACCGGGGAGCTGTTTTTT. The chain combines TRBV7-2 with TRBJ2-2, with 8 bases matching TRBD1. This CDR3 comprises 19 residues. V lost 5 bases to trimming and J lost 0 bases; unmatched junction nucleotides: 14. CDR1 SGHTA and CDR2 FQGNSA come from the germline V gene.

The V and J genes are TRBV5-6 and TRBJ2-3; 7 bases map to TRBD2. The length of the CDR3 is 16 residues. After removal of 0 bases from V and 2 bases from J, the junction contained 6 bases not matched to a gene. Germline loops: CDR1 SGHDT, CDR2 YYEEEE. The DNA of the CDR3 is TGTGCCAGCAGCTTGGGCTTCGAGCGGGACACAGATACGCAGTATTTT. Protein: CASSLGFERDTDTQYF.

The rearrangement uses TRBV7-9 and TRBJ2-3; D is ambiguous. V was shortened by 3 bases and J by 6 bases, with 10 bases between the two germline ends. CDR1 is SEHNR, CDR2 FQNEAQ, per germline (reference sequence). The CDR3 extends over 13 amino acids. Here the CDR3 DNA reads TGTGCCAGCAGCTTTCCTGGAGAGGATACGCAGTATTTT. Translation gives CASSFPGEDTQYF.

This chain links TRBV6-1 with TRBJ2-5; 8 bases are a match to TRBD1. V was pared by 3 bases and J by 0 bases, with 6 bases of the junction left unmatched. Looked up from germline, CDR1 is MNHNS and CDR2 is SASEGT. There are 16 residues in the CDR3. DNA for the CDR3: TGTGCCAGCAGTGACGTATGGGACAGGTACCAAGAGACCCAGTACTTC. Its protein is CASSDVWDRYQETQYF.

The rearrangement links TRBV20-1 to TRBJ1-2; 9 bases line up with TRBD1. This CDR3 contains 11 residues. Trimming cost V 8 bases and J 6 bases; bases outside gene matches: 4. CDR1 and CDR2 from the germline V gene are DFQATT and SNEGSKA (reference sequence). This CDR3 reads CSPTGGNGYTF. In DNA, the CDR3 is TGCAGTCCAACAGGGGGCAATGGCTACACCTTC.

This clone was observed a few times. V is TRBV9 and J is TRBJ1-2; D gene uncertain. The CDR3 has 14 amino acids. Trimming pared 0 bases from V and 8 bases from J, leaving 14 bases between. Germline lookup yields CDR1 SGDLS and CDR2 YYNGEE. This CDR3 reads CASSVEFGGGGYTF. In DNA form, the CDR3 reads TGTGCCAGCAGCGTAGAGTTTGGCGGCGGCGGCTACACCTTC.

This clone showed up just a few times. The chain combines TRBV5-5 with TRBJ1-3, with a tentative D call TRBD1 (6 bases). This CDR3 is 14 amino acids long. V was clipped by 3 bases and J by 2 bases, with 9 bases between them. Germline lookup yields CDR1 SGHKS and CDR2 YYEKEE (reference sequence). This chain's CDR3 is CASSYKGAGNTIYF. CDR3 nucleotides: TGTGCCAGCAGCTATAAGGGGGCTGGAAACACCATATATTTT.

V is TRBV28 and J is TRBJ2-1, with 14 positions matching TRBD2. The CDR3 contains 19 residues. V trimming: 5 bases; J trimming: 4 bases; junction bases outside the gene matches: 13. Germline V gene lookup returns CDR1 MDHEN and CDR2 SYDVKM. CDR3 loop: CASSRAGTSGGHKYNEQFF. The DNA for the CDR3 is TGTGCCAGCAGTCGGGCCGGGACTAGCGGGGGCCACAAGTACAATGAGCAGTTCTTC. Drawing the rest from reference TRBV28 and TRBJ2-1, the complete variable domain is DVKVTQSSRYLVKRTGEKVFLECVQDMDHENMFWYRQDPGLGLRLIYFSYDVKMKEKGDIPEGYSVSREKKERFSLILESASTNQTSMYLCASSRAGTSGGHKYNEQFFGPGTRLTVL.

This clone appeared a few times. The rearrangement uses TRBV6-6 and TRBJ2-2, with 7 bases identical to TRBD2. V trimming: 2 bases; J trimming: 3 bases; junction bases outside the gene matches: 3. This CDR3 comprises 15 residues. Germline CDR1 and CDR2: MNHNY and SVGAGI (reference sequence). The CDR3 is CASSYSGVDTGELFF. The CDR3 nucleotides are TGTGCCAGCAGTTACAGCGGGGTCGACACCGGGGAGCTGTTTTTT.